The rows below give T cell receptor beta chains drawn from one sample of a study of T cell responses to AZD1222 COVID-19 vaccine. Profiling relied on immunoSEQ multiplex PCR, and the TCRdb table lists in-frame clones only, not all of them. The repertoire has approximately 130,000 clones, approximately 88% of them found once; the top ten carry 5% to 6%. The sample in question was peripheral blood, obtained 28 days after the second AZD1222 dose. The receptors come from an adult who received the AZD1222 COVID-19 vaccine. The CDR3 runs from the conserved cysteine through the conserved F or W. The D gene is left open where the match is weak. Some rows mark clone size as missing; the rest say once, few, many or name a class of expanded clone.

J	D	size	V	DNA	CDR3
TRBJ1-5	NA	few	TRBV20-1	TGCAGTGCTAGTTTCGGGGATAGCAATCAGCCCCAGCATTTT	CSASFGDSNQPQHF
TRBJ1-2	NA	NA	TRBV18	TGTGCCAGCTCACCTGGCTCATGGGGCTACACCTTC	CASSPGSWGYTF
TRBJ2-5	NA	NA	TRBV19	TGTGCCAGTAGTATAGATCGTGAGGGGCAAGAGACCCAGTACTTC	CASSIDREGQETQYF
TRBJ1-2	NA	NA	TRBV7-8	TGTGCCAGCAGTTTGGGCTATCTCTCTGGCTACACCTTC	CASSLGYLSGYTF
TRBJ1-4	TRBD1	NA	TRBV5-1	TGCGCCAGCAGCTTGACTGGGACAGCTAATGAAAAACTGTTTTTT	CASSLTGTANEKLFF
TRBJ1-2	TRBD1	NA	TRBV15	TGTGCCACCAGCAGAGATAAGGGGGCGGACGGCTACACCTTC	CATSRDKGADGYTF
TRBJ2-7	TRBD2	NA	TRBV19	TGTGCCAGTAGCGGGGGGGACGCTTTCTACGAGCAGTACTTC	CASSGGDAFYEQYF
TRBJ1-4	TRBD1	NA	TRBV6-5	TGTGCCAGCAGTAGGGACAGGGCCTATGAAAAACTGTTTTTT	CASSRDRAYEKLFF
TRBJ1-3	NA	NA	TRBV6-6	TGTGCCAGCAGTCCCCCCGGTTTCTCTGGAAACACCATATATTTT	CASSPPGFSGNTIYF
TRBJ2-7	TRBD2	NA	TRBV10-1	TGCGCCAGCAGTGAGTATCCTCTGCTAGCGGGTTCCTACGAGCAGTACTTC	CASSEYPLLAGSYEQYF
TRBJ2-1	NA	NA	TRBV13	TGTGCCAGCAGCCCGTCGACCTATGAGCAGTTCTTC	CASSPSTYEQFF
TRBJ2-1	TRBD2	NA	TRBV5-1	TGCGCCAGCAGCTCGGTAGAGACTAGCGGGAGGAATGAGCAGTTCTTC	CASSSVETSGRNEQFF
TRBJ1-2	NA	NA	TRBV6-5	TGTGCCAGCAGTTACTCGGGCAGGACGATCTATGGCTACACCTTC	CASSYSGRTIYGYTF
TRBJ1-1	NA	NA	TRBV7-9	TGTGCCAGCAGCTTAGGGCAGGGAACGGTGAACACTGAAGCTTTCTTT	CASSLGQGTVNTEAFF
TRBJ1-5	NA	NA	TRBV29-1	TGCAGCGTTCAAGAGCAGGATACGAGCCAGCCCCAGCATTTT	CSVQEQDTSQPQHF
TRBJ1-1	TRBD1	NA	TRBV6-2/TRBV6-3	TGTGCCAGCAGTTACCCCCTCACAGGGGGCGCGGTTGAAGCTTTCTTT	CASSYPLTGGAVEAFF
TRBJ1-5	NA	NA	TRBV6-1	TGTGCCAGCAGTGAGGGGCAGAATCAGCCCCAGCATTTT	CASSEGQNQPQHF
TRBJ1-4	TRBD1	NA	TRBV3-1/TRBV3-2	TGTGCCAGCAGCCCCTTCGGGACAGGGGGCTGGAATGAAAAACTGTTTTTT	CASSPFGTGGWNEKLFF
TRBJ1-2	NA	NA	TRBV2	TGTGCCAGCAGTGGGACAGCCACGTATGGCTACACCTTC	CASSGTATYGYTF
TRBJ2-1	NA	once	TRBV12-3/TRBV12-4	TGTGCCAGCAGTTTGCTGGGCCATGAGCAGTTCTTC	CASSLLGHEQFF
TRBJ2-1	NA	NA	TRBV18	TGTGCCAGCTCACCGATCCTCTTAGCGGCCGATGACAATGAGCAGTTCTTC	CASSPILLAADDNEQFF
TRBJ1-2	NA	NA	TRBV30	TGTGCCTGGAGCAGGACTAACTATGGCTACACCTTC	CAWSRTNYGYTF
TRBJ2-5	NA	NA	TRBV18	TGTGCCAGCTCACCAGCTACTCAAGAGACCCAGTACTTC	CASSPATQETQYF
TRBJ1-5	NA	NA	TRBV28	TGTGCCAGCACCCCGGCCGGGGACCAGCCCCAGCATTTT	CASTPAGDQPQHF
TRBJ2-7	TRBD2	NA	TRBV20-1	TGCAGTGCTAGTCCCCAAAATAGCGGGCTCTACGAGCAGTACTTC	CSASPQNSGLYEQYF
TRBJ2-5	TRBD1	once	TRBV7-9	TGTGCCAGCAGCTTAAGTCGGACAGGGAAGGAGGAGACCCAGTACTTC	CASSLSRTGKEETQYF
TRBJ1-4	NA	NA	TRBV4-2	TGTGCCAGCAGCTTGGACAGAGGGGACTATGATGAAAAACTGTTTTTT	CASSLDRGDYDEKLFF
TRBJ2-1	TRBD1	NA	TRBV7-8	TGTGCCAGCAGCCCCCGCCAGGGGGCCCACAATGAGCAGTTCTTC	CASSPRQGAHNEQFF
TRBJ2-7	NA	NA	TRBV4-1	TGCGCCAGCAGCCAGCTCCGGGCACTCGGCGAGCAGTACTTC	CASSQLRALGEQYF
TRBJ1-5	NA	NA	TRBV27	TGTGCCAGCAGTTTGTATTGGGGTCAGCCCCAGCATTTT	CASSLYWGQPQHF
TRBJ2-1	NA	NA	TRBV5-1	TGCGCCAGCAACGAACTCGACGGGGATGAGCAGTTCTTC	CASNELDGDEQFF
TRBJ2-7	NA	NA	TRBV29-1	TGCAGCGTGGCTACTACCGAGCAGTACTTC	CSVATTEQYF
TRBJ2-7	TRBD2	NA	TRBV27	TGTGCCAGCAGTTTTTCCGGGAGGGTCTACGAGCAGTACTTC	CASSFSGRVYEQYF
TRBJ2-7	NA	NA	TRBV4-1	TGCGCCAGCAGCCAACCCCCGGATGCGTTCTACGAGCAGTACTTC	CASSQPPDAFYEQYF
TRBJ2-3	NA	NA	TRBV4-3	TGCGCCAGCAGCCAAGTCCGCACAGATACGCAGTATTTT	CASSQVRTDTQYF
TRBJ1-2	NA	NA	TRBV7-2	TGTGCCAGCAACCCTCAGGGGCGCGGGAATGGCTACACCTTC	CASNPQGRGNGYTF
TRBJ1-6	TRBD1	once	TRBV6-5	TGTGCCAGCAGATGGGGACAGTCTCAGGATTCACCCCTCCACTTT	CASRWGQSQDSPLHF